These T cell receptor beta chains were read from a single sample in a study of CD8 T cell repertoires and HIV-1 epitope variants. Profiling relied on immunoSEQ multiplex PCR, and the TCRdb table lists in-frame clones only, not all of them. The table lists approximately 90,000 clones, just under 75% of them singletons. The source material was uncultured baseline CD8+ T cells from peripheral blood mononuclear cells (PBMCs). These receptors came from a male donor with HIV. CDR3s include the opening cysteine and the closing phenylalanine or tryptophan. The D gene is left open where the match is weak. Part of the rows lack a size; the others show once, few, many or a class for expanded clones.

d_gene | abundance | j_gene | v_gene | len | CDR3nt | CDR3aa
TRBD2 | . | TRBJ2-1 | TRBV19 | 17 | TGTGCCAGTAGTATAAAAGCGGGAGGGCTCTCCTACAATGAGCAGTTCTTC | CASSIKAGGLSYNEQFF
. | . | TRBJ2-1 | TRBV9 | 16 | TGTGCCAGCAGCGTCTTGACAGGAATAACCTACAATGAGCAGTTCTTC | CASSVLTGITYNEQFF
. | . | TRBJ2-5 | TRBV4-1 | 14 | TGCGCCAGCAGCTACCGGGCACTTCAAGAGACCCAGTACTTC | CASSYRALQETQYF
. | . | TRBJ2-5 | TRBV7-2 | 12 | TGTGCCAGCAGCTGGGTACAAGAGACCCAGTACTTC | CASSWVQETQYF
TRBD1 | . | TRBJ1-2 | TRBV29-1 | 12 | TGCAGCGCTGGACAGGGGGCAAAGGGCTACACCTTC | CSAGQGAKGYTF
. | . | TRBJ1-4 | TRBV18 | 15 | TGTGCCAGCTCACCACGGGGGGCGGTTAATGAAAAACTGTTTTTT | CASSPRGAVNEKLFF
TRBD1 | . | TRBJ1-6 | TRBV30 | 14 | TGTGCCTGGAGCCAGACAGGGACTAATTCACCCCTCCACTTT | CAWSQTGTNSPLHF
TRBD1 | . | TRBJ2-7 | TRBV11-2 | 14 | TGTGCCAGCCGTTCAGGGGGAAGCTCCTACGAGCAGTACTTC | CASRSGGSSYEQYF
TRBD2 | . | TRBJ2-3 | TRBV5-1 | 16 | TGCGCCAGCAGCTTGGCGACTAGCGGGGGGACAGATACGCAGTATTTT | CASSLATSGGTDTQYF
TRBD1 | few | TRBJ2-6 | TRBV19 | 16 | TGTGCCAGTAAGGACAGGGCAACCTCTGGGGCCAACGTCCTGACTTTC | CASKDRATSGANVLTF
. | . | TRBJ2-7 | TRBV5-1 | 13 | TGCGCCAGCAGCTTGGACCTAGGGGGTATGCAGTACTTC | CASSLDLGGMQYF
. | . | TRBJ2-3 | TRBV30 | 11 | TGTGCCTGGAGAGCGGGGACAAATCAGTATTTT | CAWRAGTNQYF
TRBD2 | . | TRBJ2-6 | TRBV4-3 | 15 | TGCGCCAGCAGCCAAATTAGCGGGGGGGCCGGGGTCCTGACTTTC | CASSQISGGAGVLTF
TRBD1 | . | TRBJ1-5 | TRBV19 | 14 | TGTGCCAGTACTTCCGGGACAGGGTATCAGCCCCAGCATTTT | CASTSGTGYQPQHF
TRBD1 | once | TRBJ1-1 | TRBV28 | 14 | TGTGCCAGCAGTTCAACCCGAGGGACAGGGTCTACTTTCTTT | CASSSTRGTGSTFF
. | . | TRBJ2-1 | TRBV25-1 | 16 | TGTGCCAGCTCGCGGACCGGGAGTGGCTTTGGAAATGAGCAGTTCTTC | CASSRTGSGFGNEQFF
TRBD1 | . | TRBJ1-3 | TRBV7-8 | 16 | TGTGCCAGCAGCCCCGGGACAGCGAACTCTGGAAACACCATATATTTT | CASSPGTANSGNTIYF
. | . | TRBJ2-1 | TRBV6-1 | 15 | TGTGCCAGCGGGTCAGGAGCGGGCGCAGACAATGAGCAGTTCTTC | CASGSGAGADNEQFF
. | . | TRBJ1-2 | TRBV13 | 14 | TGTGCCAGCAGCACCGGGACAAGCCCCTATGGCTACACCTTC | CASSTGTSPYGYTF
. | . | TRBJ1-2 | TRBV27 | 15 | TGTGCCAGCAGCCCCTTGACAGGCCTCAACTATGGCTACACCTTC | CASSPLTGLNYGYTF
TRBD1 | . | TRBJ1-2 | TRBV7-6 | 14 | TGTGCCAGCAGCTCCGGGACAGTAAACTATGGCTACACCTTC | CASSSGTVNYGYTF
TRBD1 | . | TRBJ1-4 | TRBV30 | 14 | TGTGCCTGGACCCACAGGGGACTCGATGAAAAACTGTTTTTT | CAWTHRGLDEKLFF
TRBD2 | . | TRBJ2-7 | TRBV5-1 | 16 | TGCGCCAGCAGCCCGGGTGGTAGCGGGATTGCCTACGAGCAGTACTTC | CASSPGGSGIAYEQYF
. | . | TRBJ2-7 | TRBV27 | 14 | TGTGCCAGCAGTACACAGTTCGGGGGCTACGAGCAGTACTTC | CASSTQFGGYEQYF
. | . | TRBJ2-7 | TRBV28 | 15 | TGTGCCAGCAGCCCCATCCGGGACACCGCCTACGAGCAGTACTTC | CASSPIRDTAYEQYF
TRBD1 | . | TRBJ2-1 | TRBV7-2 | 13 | TGTGCCAGCAGCCTAGACAGGGGAAATGAGCAGTTCTTC | CASSLDRGNEQFF
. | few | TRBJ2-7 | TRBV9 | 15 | TGTGCCAGCAGCGTAGATATCCAAACCATCTACGAGCAGTACTTC | CASSVDIQTIYEQYF